This T cell receptor (beta chain) emerged from a study of blood T cells in healthy people across ages. Together with a sample-barcoded 5' primer, a J-beta primer mix was included in a second PCR lasting about 6 to 11 cycles. In TCRdb, the 5' RACE reads were re-called with MiXCR into one record per CDR3 protein. The data contain about 1.1 million distinct CDR3 sequences, around two fifths of them singletons. The table lists this clonotype with a count of one. A junction end diverges from the germline sequence, so it may reflect a read error. The CDR3 has 14 amino acids. From germline, CDR1 is ENHRY and CDR2 SYGVKD.

The rearrangement uses TRBV10-3 and TRBJ1-5, with D hard to call. Specimen: blood. The TCR was taken from a man between 18 and 35 years old in good health. CDR3 in DNA: TGTGCCACCAGTGAGGTGACGAGCGGTCAGCCCCAGCATTTT. Translating it yields CATSEVTSGQPQHF.